This T cell receptor beta chain was sequenced during a study of tumor-infiltrating lymphocytes in primary liver carcinoma. As for the study in general: The yield of productive TCRbeta reads per sample was roughly 3.5 to 7.13 million and was similar across tissue types.

Synthesis of TCR beta cDNA was carried out from 450 to 650 ng total RNA with a constant-region primer. It was through three nested multiplex PCR rounds of slightly modified ARM-PCR that TCR beta libraries arose. TRBV1-TRBV30 forward primers and a C-beta reverse primer were used in the first two PCR rounds, which each ran for approximately 10 cycles. TCRdb re-analysed the multiplex PCR reads in MiXCR, keeping a single row per CDR3 protein. The repertoire holds more than 150,000 distinct CDR3 sequences, with over 50% as singletons. Turning to this clonotype: At one of its ends the junction is not consistent with the germline gene, which may arise from a read error.

The blood RNA (from unsorted whole blood) was obtained, and germline DNA was also extracted. There were only treatment-naive patients, all with chronic HBV infection. The germline V gene encodes CDR1 SGHAT and CDR2 FQNNGV. The CDR3 length is 13 residues. The rearrangement links TRBV11-2 to TRBJ2-3; 8 bases agree with TRBD1. Sequencing was performed on peripheral blood. This clonotype originated in a man aged 40-49 years with primary liver carcinoma and hepatitis B virus infection. CDR3 sequence: CASSGDRGGTQYF. Written as DNA, the CDR3 is TGTGCCAGCAGTGGCGACAGGGGTGGTACGCAGTATTTC.